The subject of this entry is one T cell receptor (beta chain). Its target is not known. Alopecia areata patients provided lesional scalp punch biopsies and peripheral blood, both collected for the study. The sample is drawn from a study of CD8+ T cells in alopecia areata. Study details: A 6-month period off drug followed tofacitinib, which lasted 6 to 18 months. Study-wide results and caveats: Alopecia totalis/universalis scalp especially showed more expanded CD8+ clones than normal scalp.

Extraction of RNA preceded its reverse transcription into cDNA, which served as the sequencing template. Clones were read by immunoSEQ multiplex PCR, and TCRdb kept only the in-frame ones, dropping some. The table has roughly 250,000 clones, approximately 61% seen once. This TCR was recovered from a human donor with alopecia areata. The sequences come from CD4+ T cells sorted from blood, collected at week 0.

This CDR3 reads CASSRGLRLNTEAFF. CDR3 sequence (DNA): TGTGCCAGCAGTCGAGGACTGCGCCTGAACACTGAAGCTTTCTTT. This chain uses TRBV6-5 with TRBJ1-1; no definite D call. Germline V lookup: CDR1 MNHEY, CDR2 SVGAGI. This CDR3 is 15 amino acids long. V was trimmed by 5 bases and J by 0 bases, leaving 13 bases between them.